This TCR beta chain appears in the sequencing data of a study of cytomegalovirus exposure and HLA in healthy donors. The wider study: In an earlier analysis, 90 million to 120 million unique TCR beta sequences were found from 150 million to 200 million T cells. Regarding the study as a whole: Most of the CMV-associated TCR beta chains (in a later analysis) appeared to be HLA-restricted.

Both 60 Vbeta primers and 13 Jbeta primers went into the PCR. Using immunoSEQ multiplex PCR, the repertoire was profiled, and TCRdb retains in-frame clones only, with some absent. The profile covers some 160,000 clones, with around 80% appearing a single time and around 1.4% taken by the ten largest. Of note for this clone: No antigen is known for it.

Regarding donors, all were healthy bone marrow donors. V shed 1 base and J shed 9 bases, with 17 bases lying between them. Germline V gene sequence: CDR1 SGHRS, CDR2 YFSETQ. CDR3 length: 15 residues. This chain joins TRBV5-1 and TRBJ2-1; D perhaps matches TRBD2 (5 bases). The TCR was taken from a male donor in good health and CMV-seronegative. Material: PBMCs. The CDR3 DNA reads TGCGCCAGCAGCTTGAAGGTAGGGAGAGACGGTGAGCAGTTCTTC. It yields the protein CASSLKVGRDGEQFF.